This T cell receptor (beta chain) was captured by sequencing in a study of Graves' ophthalmopathy and Graves' hyperthyroidism. About the research overall: Peripheral blood was gathered at first diagnosis, ahead of any treatment whatsoever.

Amplification from RNA transcripts yielded the TCR beta CDR3 regions. RT-PCR with HTBI primers came first, then second-round multiplex PCR. TCRdb reanalysed the multiplex PCR reads using MiXCR and keeps one entry per CDR3 protein. The sample gives hundreds of thousands of distinct CDR3 sequences, over 20% of which show up once; more than 5.5% is in the top ten. Germline CDR1 is SGHNT and CDR2 is YENEEA. The CDR3 loop spans 14 amino acids. With 5 bases removed from V and 2 bases from J, the gap between germline ends came to 12 bases. This clonotype was observed a handful of times. The sample taken for sequencing was peripheral blood. The source of this sequence is a young woman with stable Graves' hyperthyroidism. Some clones in this sample may be carry-over from other donors' samples. V usage is TRBV11-3 and J usage is TRBJ1-1; D might be TRBD1 (6 bases). The chain's CDR3 is CASSPSTGNTEAFF. CDR3 DNA sequence: TGTGCCAGCAGCCCCTCGACAGGCAACACTGAAGCTTTCTTT.